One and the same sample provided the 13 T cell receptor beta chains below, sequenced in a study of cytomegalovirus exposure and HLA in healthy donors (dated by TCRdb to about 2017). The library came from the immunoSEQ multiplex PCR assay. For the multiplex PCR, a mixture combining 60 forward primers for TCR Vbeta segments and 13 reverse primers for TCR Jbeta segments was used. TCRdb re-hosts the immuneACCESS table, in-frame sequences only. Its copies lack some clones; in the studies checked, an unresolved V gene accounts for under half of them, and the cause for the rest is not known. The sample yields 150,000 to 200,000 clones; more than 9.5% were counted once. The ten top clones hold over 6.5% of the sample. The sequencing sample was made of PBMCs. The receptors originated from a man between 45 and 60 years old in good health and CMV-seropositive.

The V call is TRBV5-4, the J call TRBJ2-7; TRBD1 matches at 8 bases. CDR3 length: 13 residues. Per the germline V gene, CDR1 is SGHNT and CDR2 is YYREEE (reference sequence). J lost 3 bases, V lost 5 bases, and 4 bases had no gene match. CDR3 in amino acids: CASSPDRGYEQYV. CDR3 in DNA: TGTGCCAGCAGTCCCGACAGGGGCTACGAGCAGTACGTC.

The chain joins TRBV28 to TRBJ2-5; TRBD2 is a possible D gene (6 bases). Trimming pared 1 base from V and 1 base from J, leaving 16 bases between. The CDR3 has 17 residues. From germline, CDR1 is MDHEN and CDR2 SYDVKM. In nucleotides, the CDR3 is TGTGCCAGCAGTTTATTATCTGGTGCGGGGACCCAAGAGACCCAGTACTTC. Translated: CASSLLSGAGTQETQYF.

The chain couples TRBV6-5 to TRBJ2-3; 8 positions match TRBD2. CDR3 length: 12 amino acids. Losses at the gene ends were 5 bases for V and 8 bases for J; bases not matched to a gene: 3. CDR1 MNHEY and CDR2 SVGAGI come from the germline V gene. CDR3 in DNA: TGTGCCAGCAGTGGGCTAGCGGGTACGCAGTATTTT. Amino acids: CASSGLAGTQYF.

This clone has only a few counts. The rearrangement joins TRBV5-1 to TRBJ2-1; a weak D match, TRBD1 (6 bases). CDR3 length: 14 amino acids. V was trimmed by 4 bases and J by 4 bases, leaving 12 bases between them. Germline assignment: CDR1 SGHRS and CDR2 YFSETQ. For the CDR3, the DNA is TGCGCCAGCAGCCCCACGACAGGATACAATGAGCAGTTCTTC. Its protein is CASSPTTGYNEQFF.

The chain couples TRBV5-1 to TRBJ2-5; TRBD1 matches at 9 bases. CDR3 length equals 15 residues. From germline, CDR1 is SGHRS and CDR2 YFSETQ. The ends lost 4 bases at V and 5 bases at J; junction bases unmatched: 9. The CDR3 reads CASSPETGGRETQYF. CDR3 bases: TGCGCCAGCAGCCCCGAGACAGGGGGGCGGGAGACCCAGTACTTC.

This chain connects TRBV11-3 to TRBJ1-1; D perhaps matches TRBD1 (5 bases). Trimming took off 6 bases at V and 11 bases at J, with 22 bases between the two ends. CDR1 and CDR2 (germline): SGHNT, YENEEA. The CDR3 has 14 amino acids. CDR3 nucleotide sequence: TGTGCCAGCAGTTCTGGGGCGGCTGTCACCGGGGCTTTCTTT. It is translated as CASSSGAAVTGAFF.

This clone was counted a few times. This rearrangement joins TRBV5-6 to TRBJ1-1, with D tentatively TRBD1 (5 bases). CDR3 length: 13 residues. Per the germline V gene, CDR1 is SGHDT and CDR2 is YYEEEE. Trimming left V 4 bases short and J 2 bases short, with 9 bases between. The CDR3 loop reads CASSAGINTEAFF. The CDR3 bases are TGTGCCAGCAGCGCAGGGATAAACACTGAAGCTTTCTTT.

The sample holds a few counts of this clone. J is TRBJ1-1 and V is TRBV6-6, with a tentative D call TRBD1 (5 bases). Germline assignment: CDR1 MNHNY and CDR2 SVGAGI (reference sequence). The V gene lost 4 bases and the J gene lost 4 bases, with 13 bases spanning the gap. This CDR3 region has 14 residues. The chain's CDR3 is CASSSRTSSTEAFF. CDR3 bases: TGTGCCAGCAGTTCTAGGACATCCTCCACTGAAGCTTTCTTT.

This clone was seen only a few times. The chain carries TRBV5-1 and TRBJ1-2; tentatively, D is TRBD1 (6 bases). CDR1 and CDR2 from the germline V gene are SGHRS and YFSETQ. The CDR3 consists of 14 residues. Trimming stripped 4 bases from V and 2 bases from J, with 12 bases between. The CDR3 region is CASSILQGNYGYTF. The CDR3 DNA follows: TGCGCCAGCAGCATATTACAGGGCAACTATGGCTACACCTTC.

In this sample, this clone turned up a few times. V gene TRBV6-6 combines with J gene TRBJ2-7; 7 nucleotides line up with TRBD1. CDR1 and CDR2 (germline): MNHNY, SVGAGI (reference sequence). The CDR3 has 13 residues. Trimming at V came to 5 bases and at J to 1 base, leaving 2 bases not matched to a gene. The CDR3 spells CASSRGQSYEQYV. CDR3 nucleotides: TGTGCCAGCAGTCGGGGACAGTCCTACGAGCAGTACGTC.

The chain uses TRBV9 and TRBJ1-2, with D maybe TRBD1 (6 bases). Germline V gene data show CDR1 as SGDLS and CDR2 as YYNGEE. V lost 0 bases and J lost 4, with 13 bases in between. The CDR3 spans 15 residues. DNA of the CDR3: TGTGCCAGCAGCGTAGGAGTGGGGGCGGGCTATGGCTACACCTTC. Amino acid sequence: CASSVGVGAGYGYTF.

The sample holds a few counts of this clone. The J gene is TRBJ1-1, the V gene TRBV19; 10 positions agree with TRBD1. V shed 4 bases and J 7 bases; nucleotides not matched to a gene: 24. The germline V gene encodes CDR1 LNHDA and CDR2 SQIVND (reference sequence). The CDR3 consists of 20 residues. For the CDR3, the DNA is TGTGCCAGTAGTACCGCCCCACCCTCCCTACGACAGGGGGCGCGGGGTGAAGCTTTCTTT. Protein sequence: CASSTAPPSLRQGARGEAFF.

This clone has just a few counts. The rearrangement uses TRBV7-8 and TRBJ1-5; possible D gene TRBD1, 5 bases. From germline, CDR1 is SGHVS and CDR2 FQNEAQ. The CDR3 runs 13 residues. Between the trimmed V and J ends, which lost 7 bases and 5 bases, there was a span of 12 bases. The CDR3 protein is CASTPGGDQPQHF. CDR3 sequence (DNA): TGTGCCAGCACCCCTGGGGGGGATCAGCCCCAGCATTTT. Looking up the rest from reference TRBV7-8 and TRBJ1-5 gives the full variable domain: GAGVSQSPRYKVAKRGQDVALRCDPISGHVSLFWYQQALGQGPEFLTYFQNEAQLDKSGLPSDRFFAERPEGSVSTLKIQRTQQEDSAVYLCASTPGGDQPQHFGDGTRLSIL.